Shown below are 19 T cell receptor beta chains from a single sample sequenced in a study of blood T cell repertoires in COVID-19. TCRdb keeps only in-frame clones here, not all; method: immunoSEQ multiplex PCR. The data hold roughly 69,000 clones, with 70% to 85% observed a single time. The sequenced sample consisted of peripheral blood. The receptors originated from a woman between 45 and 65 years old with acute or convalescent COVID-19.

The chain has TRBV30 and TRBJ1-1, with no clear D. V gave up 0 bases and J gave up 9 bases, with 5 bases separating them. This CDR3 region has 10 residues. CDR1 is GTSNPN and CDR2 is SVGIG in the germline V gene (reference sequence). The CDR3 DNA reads TGTGCCTGGAGTGTACAAAAAGCTTTCTTT. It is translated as CAWSVQKAFF.

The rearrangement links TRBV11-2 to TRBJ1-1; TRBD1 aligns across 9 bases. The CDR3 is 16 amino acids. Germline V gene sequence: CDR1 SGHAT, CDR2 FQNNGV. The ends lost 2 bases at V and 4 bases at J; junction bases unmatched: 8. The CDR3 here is CASSLNLGQGSTEAFF. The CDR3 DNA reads TGTGCCAGCAGCTTAAACTTAGGACAGGGGAGCACTGAAGCTTTCTTT.

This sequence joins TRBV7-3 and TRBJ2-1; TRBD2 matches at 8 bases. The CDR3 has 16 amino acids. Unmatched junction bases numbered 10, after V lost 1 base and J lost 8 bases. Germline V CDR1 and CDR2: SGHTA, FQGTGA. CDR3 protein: CASSLKGSGGHDEQFF. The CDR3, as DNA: TGTGCCAGCAGCTTAAAGGGATCGGGGGGGCACGATGAGCAGTTCTTC.

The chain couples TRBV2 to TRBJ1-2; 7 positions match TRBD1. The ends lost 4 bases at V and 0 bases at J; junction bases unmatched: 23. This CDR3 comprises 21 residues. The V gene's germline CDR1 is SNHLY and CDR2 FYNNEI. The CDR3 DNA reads TGTGCCAGCAGTGGTAGACAGGGCCTTAACGACCCTAACGTTCCTAACTATGGCTACACCTTC. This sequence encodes CASSGRQGLNDPNVPNYGYTF.

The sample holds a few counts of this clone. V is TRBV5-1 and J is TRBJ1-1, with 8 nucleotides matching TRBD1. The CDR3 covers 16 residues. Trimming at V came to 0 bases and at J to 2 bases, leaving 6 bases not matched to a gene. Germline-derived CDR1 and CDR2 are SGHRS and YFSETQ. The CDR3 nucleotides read TGCGCCAGCAGCTTGGCCCCCGGACAGGGTAACACTGAAGCTTTCTTT. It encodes CASSLAPGQGNTEAFF.

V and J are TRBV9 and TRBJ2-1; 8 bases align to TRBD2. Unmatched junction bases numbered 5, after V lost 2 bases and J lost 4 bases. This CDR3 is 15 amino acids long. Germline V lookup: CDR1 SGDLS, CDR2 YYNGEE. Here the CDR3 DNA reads TGTGCCAGCAGCGTTGGGACTAGGGGGTACAATGAGCAGTTCTTC. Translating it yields CASSVGTRGYNEQFF.

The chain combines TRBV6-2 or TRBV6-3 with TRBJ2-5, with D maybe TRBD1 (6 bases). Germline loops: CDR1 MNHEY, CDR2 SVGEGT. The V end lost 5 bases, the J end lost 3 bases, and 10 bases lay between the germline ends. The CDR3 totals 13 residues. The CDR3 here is CASSRSGEETQYF. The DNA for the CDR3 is TGTGCCAGCAGTCGATCAGGGGAAGAGACCCAGTACTTC.

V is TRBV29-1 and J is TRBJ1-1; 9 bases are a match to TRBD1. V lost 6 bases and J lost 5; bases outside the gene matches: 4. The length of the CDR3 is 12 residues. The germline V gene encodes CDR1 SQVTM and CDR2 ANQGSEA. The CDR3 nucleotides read TGCAGCGTGGGACAGGGCGGTACTGAAGCTTTCTTT. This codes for CSVGQGGTEAFF. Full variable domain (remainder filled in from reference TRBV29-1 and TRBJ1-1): SAVISQKPSRDICQRGTSLTIQCQVDSQVTMMFWYRQQPGQSLTLIATANQGSEATYESGFVIDKFPISRPNLTFSTLTVSNMSPEDSSIYLCSVGQGGTEAFFGQGTRLTVV.

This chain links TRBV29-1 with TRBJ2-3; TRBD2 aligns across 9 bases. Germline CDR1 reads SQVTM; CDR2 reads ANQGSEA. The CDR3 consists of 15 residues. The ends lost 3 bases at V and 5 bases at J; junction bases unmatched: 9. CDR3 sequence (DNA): TGCAGCGTTGACCAGCGGGGGGCCCAGGGAGATACGCAGTATTTT. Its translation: CSVDQRGAQGDTQYF.

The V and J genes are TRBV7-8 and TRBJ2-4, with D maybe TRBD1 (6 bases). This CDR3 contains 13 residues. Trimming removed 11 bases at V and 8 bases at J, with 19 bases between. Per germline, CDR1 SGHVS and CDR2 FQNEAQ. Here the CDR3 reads CAASGGPGDIQYF. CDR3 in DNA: TGTGCCGCTTCTGGGGGCCCTGGGGACATTCAGTACTTC.

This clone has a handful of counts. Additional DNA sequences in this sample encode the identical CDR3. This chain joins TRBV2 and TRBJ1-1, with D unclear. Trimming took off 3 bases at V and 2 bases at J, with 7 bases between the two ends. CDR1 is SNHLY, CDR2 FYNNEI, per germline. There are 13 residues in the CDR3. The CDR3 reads CASSDERNTEAFF. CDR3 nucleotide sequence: TGTGCCAGCAGTGATGAGAGAAACACTGAAGCTTTCTTT.

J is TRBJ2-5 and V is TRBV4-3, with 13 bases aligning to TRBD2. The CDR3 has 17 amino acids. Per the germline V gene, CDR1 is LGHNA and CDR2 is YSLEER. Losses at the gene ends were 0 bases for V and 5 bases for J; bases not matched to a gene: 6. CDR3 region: CASSQDPRTSGSETQYF. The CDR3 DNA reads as TGCGCCAGCAGCCAAGATCCTAGGACTAGCGGGAGCGAGACCCAGTACTTC.

CDR3 in DNA: TGTGCCAGCGCTCAGGGCTACCAAGAGACCCAGTACTTC. Protein product: CASAQGYQETQYF. The rearrangement joins TRBV11-2 to TRBJ2-5; the D gene is possibly TRBD1 (5 bases). This CDR3 region has 13 residues. Trimming shortened V by 8 bases and J by 0 bases, and 10 bases separated the two germline ends. The germline V gene has CDR1 SGHAT and CDR2 FQNNGV.

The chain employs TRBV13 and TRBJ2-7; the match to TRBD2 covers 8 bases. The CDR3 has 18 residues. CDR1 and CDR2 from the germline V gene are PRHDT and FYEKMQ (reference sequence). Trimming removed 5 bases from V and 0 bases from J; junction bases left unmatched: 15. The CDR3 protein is CASSHVGSGGLSSYEQYF. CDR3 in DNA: TGTGCCAGCAGCCACGTGGGGAGCGGGGGTCTAAGCTCCTACGAGCAGTACTTC. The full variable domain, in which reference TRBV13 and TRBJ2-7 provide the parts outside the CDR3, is AAGVIQSPRHLIKEKRETATLKCYPIPRHDTVYWYQQGPGQDPQFLISFYEKMQSDKGSIPDRFSAQQFSDYHSELNMSSLELGDSALYFCASSHVGSGGLSSYEQYFGPGTRLTVT.

The CDR3 sequence: CASSLGGQVDTQYF. CDR3 DNA: TGTGCCAGCAGCTTGGGGGGACAAGTCGATACGCAGTATTTT. This chain joins TRBV5-6 and TRBJ2-3, with TRBD1 as a possible D gene (6 bases). V lost 0 bases and J lost 6, with 11 bases in between. The CDR3 is made up of 14 amino acids. Germline V lookup: CDR1 SGHDT, CDR2 YYEEEE. The whole variable domain, filled in from reference TRBV5-6 and TRBJ2-3, reads DAGVTQSPTHLIKTRGQQVTLRCSPKSGHDTVSWYQQALGQGPQFIFQYYEEEERQRGNFPDRFSGHQFPNYSSELNVNALLLGDSALYLCASSLGGQVDTQYFGPGTRLTVL.

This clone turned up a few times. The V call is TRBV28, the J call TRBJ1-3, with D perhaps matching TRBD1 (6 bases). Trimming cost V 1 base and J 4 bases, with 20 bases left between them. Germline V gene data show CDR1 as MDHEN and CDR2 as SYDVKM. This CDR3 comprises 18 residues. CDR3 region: CASSLSPPGTLGGNTIYF. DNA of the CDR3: TGTGCCAGCAGTTTATCCCCACCCGGGACATTAGGGGGAAACACCATATATTTT.

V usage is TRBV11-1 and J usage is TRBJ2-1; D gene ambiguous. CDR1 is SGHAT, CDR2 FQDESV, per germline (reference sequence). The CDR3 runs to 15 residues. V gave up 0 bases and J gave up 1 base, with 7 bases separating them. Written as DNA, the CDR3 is TGTGCCAGCAGCTTAGCTAGCACGTCCTACAATGAGCAGTTCTTC. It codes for CASSLASTSYNEQFF.

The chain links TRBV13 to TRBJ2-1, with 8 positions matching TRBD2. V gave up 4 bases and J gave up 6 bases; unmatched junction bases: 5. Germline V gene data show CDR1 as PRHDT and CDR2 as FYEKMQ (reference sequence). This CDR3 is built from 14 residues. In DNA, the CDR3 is TGTGCCAGCAGCTCCCTTGGGACTAGCAATGAGCAGTTCTTC. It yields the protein CASSSLGTSNEQFF.

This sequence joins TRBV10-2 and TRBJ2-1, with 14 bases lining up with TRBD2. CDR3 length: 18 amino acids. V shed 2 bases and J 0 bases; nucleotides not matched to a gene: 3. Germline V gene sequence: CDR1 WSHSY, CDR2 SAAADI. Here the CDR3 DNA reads TGCGCCAGCAGTGAGCCTGGGACTAGCGGGAGCTCCTACAATGAGCAGTTCTTC. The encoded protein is CASSEPGTSGSSYNEQFF.